This is a list of T cell receptor beta chains from one sample in a study of radiation and T cells in renal cell carcinoma. Produced via immunoSEQ multiplex PCR; TCRdb's table is partial and in-frame only. This sample has about 78,000 clones, with 89% found just once. The sequences come from blood, collected from a patient whose treatment included radiotherapy and nephrectomy. Receptors originate from a woman between 65 and 79 years old with renal cell carcinoma. The CDR3 runs from the conserved cysteine through the conserved F or W. D genes are given only for firm matches. Not all rows give a size; the values are once, few, many and, for expanded clones, a class.

v_call: TRBV5-4; d_call: NA; j_call: TRBJ2-3; clone_size: NA; cdr3_aa: CASSSLRDASTDTQYF; cdr3_nt: TGTGCCAGCAGCTCGTTACGGGACGCCTCCACAGATACGCAGTATTTT
v_call: TRBV5-1; d_call: TRBD1; j_call: TRBJ1-1; clone_size: NA; cdr3_aa: CASGRDSMNTEAFF; cdr3_nt: TGCGCCAGCGGCCGGGACAGCATGAACACTGAAGCTTTCTTT
v_call: TRBV30; d_call: NA; j_call: TRBJ1-1; clone_size: few; cdr3_aa: CAWRGGGYTEAFF; cdr3_nt: TGTGCCTGGAGAGGCGGCGGGTACACTGAAGCTTTCTTT
v_call: TRBV23-1; d_call: NA; j_call: TRBJ1-5; clone_size: once; cdr3_aa: CASSQSLSPDNQPQHF; cdr3_nt: TGCGCCAGCAGTCAATCCCTTTCGCCTGATAATCAGCCCCAGCATTTT
v_call: TRBV5-1; d_call: TRBD1; j_call: TRBJ1-5; clone_size: NA; cdr3_aa: CASSLGTGINQPQHF; cdr3_nt: TGCGCCAGCAGCTTGGGGACAGGGATTAATCAGCCCCAGCATTTT
v_call: TRBV2; d_call: TRBD2; j_call: TRBJ2-3; clone_size: NA; cdr3_aa: CASSDGGGPTDTQYF; cdr3_nt: TGTGCCAGCAGTGATGGCGGGGGGCCCACAGATACGCAGTATTTT
v_call: TRBV27; d_call: NA; j_call: TRBJ1-1; clone_size: NA; cdr3_aa: CASRQSPGGLKGSRTEAFF; cdr3_nt: TGTGCCAGCAGACAGTCCCCGGGGGGCCTAAAGGGGTCGAGAACTGAAGCTTTCTTT
v_call: TRBV27; d_call: NA; j_call: TRBJ2-2; clone_size: NA; cdr3_aa: CASNFRVPTGELFF; cdr3_nt: TGTGCCAGCAATTTCAGGGTCCCCACCGGGGAGCTGTTTTTT
v_call: TRBV6-1; d_call: NA; j_call: TRBJ2-7; clone_size: NA; cdr3_aa: CASGRVGEQYF; cdr3_nt: TGTGCCAGCGGCAGGGTAGGCGAGCAGTACTTC
v_call: TRBV11-2; d_call: TRBD1; j_call: TRBJ2-3; clone_size: NA; cdr3_aa: CASSSGQGSTDTQYF; cdr3_nt: TGTGCCAGCAGCTCGGGACAGGGGAGCACAGATACGCAGTATTTT
v_call: TRBV11-2; d_call: TRBD2; j_call: TRBJ2-1; clone_size: NA; cdr3_aa: CASSLRGGQNNEQFF; cdr3_nt: TGTGCCAGCAGCCTTCGGGGGGGCCAAAACAATGAGCAGTTCTTC
v_call: TRBV10-3; d_call: TRBD1; j_call: TRBJ2-7; clone_size: NA; cdr3_aa: CAISVAGTGFEQYF; cdr3_nt: TGTGCCATCAGTGTAGCAGGGACAGGTTTCGAGCAGTACTTC
v_call: TRBV29-1; d_call: NA; j_call: TRBJ2-7; clone_size: NA; cdr3_aa: CSVQQGSHEQYF; cdr3_nt: TGCAGCGTTCAACAGGGATCCCACGAGCAGTACTTC
v_call: TRBV5-1; d_call: NA; j_call: TRBJ2-5; clone_size: NA; cdr3_aa: CASSLLARAGETQYF; cdr3_nt: TGCGCCAGCAGCTTGTTGGCAAGGGCGGGAGAGACCCAGTACTTC
v_call: TRBV29-1; d_call: NA; j_call: TRBJ2-6; clone_size: NA; cdr3_aa: CSVDAGGASGANVLTF; cdr3_nt: TGCAGCGTTGATGCAGGTGGGGCCTCTGGGGCCAACGTCCTGACTTTC
v_call: TRBV6-1; d_call: TRBD1; j_call: TRBJ2-7; clone_size: NA; cdr3_aa: CASSPTTGVSYEQYF; cdr3_nt: TGTGCCAGCAGTCCGACGACAGGGGTAAGCTACGAGCAGTACTTC
v_call: TRBV9; d_call: NA; j_call: TRBJ2-1; clone_size: NA; cdr3_aa: CASSVQGTQYNEQFF; cdr3_nt: TGTGCCAGCAGCGTTCAGGGGACACAGTACAATGAGCAGTTCTTC
v_call: TRBV6-6; d_call: TRBD1; j_call: TRBJ1-1; clone_size: NA; cdr3_aa: CASKSKGASDTEAFF; cdr3_nt: TGTGCCAGCAAGTCGAAGGGGGCATCGGACACTGAAGCTTTCTTT
v_call: TRBV7-2; d_call: NA; j_call: TRBJ2-7; clone_size: NA; cdr3_aa: CASSQRDRGAEQYF; cdr3_nt: TGTGCCAGCAGCCAGAGGGACCGCGGGGCCGAGCAGTACTTC
v_call: TRBV28; d_call: TRBD1; j_call: TRBJ2-2; clone_size: once; cdr3_aa: CASLSGTANTGELFF; cdr3_nt: TGTGCCAGCTTGTCCGGGACAGCGAACACCGGGGAGCTGTTTTTT
v_call: TRBV7-6; d_call: TRBD1; j_call: TRBJ2-2; clone_size: NA; cdr3_aa: CASSGGQGYTGELFF; cdr3_nt: TGTGCCAGCAGCGGGGGACAGGGTTACACCGGGGAGCTGTTTTTT
v_call: TRBV5-4; d_call: TRBD1; j_call: TRBJ2-2; clone_size: NA; cdr3_aa: CASSPGTGGLTGELFF; cdr3_nt: TGTGCCAGCAGCCCCGGGACAGGGGGACTCACCGGGGAGCTGTTTTTT
v_call: TRBV28; d_call: NA; j_call: TRBJ1-4; clone_size: NA; cdr3_aa: CASSSRGTTNEKLFF; cdr3_nt: TGTGCCAGCAGTTCCAGGGGAACAACTAATGAAAAACTGTTTTTT
v_call: TRBV7-3; d_call: NA; j_call: TRBJ2-3; clone_size: NA; cdr3_aa: CASSPGGVDTDTQYF; cdr3_nt: TGTGCCAGCAGCCCAGGCGGGGTGGACACAGATACGCAGTATTTT
v_call: TRBV7-2; d_call: TRBD1; j_call: TRBJ1-4; clone_size: NA; cdr3_aa: CASSRRQGTNEKLFF; cdr3_nt: TGTGCCAGCAGCCGAAGACAGGGGACTAATGAAAAACTGTTTTTT
v_call: TRBV5-1; d_call: TRBD1; j_call: TRBJ2-7; clone_size: NA; cdr3_aa: CASSLGQGGEQYF; cdr3_nt: TGCGCCAGCAGTTTGGGACAGGGTGGCGAGCAGTACTTC
v_call: TRBV7-9; d_call: NA; j_call: TRBJ1-2; clone_size: NA; cdr3_aa: CASSPEGYGYTF; cdr3_nt: TGTGCCAGCAGCCCAGAGGGCTATGGCTACACCTTC
v_call: TRBV7-2; d_call: TRBD2; j_call: TRBJ2-7; clone_size: NA; cdr3_aa: CASSPGLAGGYEQYF; cdr3_nt: TGTGCCAGCAGCCCCGGACTAGCGGGGGGCTACGAGCAGTACTTC
v_call: TRBV7-6; d_call: NA; j_call: TRBJ1-2; clone_size: NA; cdr3_aa: CASSPSQGLDGYTF; cdr3_nt: TGTGCCAGCAGCCCCTCACAGGGTTTGGATGGCTACACCTTC
v_call: TRBV6-1; d_call: TRBD2; j_call: TRBJ2-3; clone_size: NA; cdr3_aa: CARGSGGPSDTQYF; cdr3_nt: TGTGCCAGGGGGTCGGGGGGGCCGTCAGATACGCAGTATTTT
v_call: TRBV4-3; d_call: TRBD2; j_call: TRBJ2-7; clone_size: NA; cdr3_aa: CASSQELGSGGYEQYF; cdr3_nt: TGCGCCAGCAGCCAAGAGTTAGGTAGCGGGGGGTACGAGCAGTACTTC
v_call: TRBV13; d_call: NA; j_call: TRBJ1-6; clone_size: NA; cdr3_aa: CASRVGSHLNSPLHF; cdr3_nt: TGTGCCAGCAGGGTGGGGTCCCACCTGAATTCACCCCTCCACTTT
v_call: TRBV27; d_call: NA; j_call: TRBJ2-5; clone_size: NA; cdr3_aa: CASSLSHGGGGQTQYF; cdr3_nt: TGTGCCAGCAGTTTATCCCATGGCGGGGGCGGCCAGACCCAGTACTTC
v_call: TRBV20-1; d_call: NA; j_call: TRBJ2-5; clone_size: NA; cdr3_aa: CSARAETQYF; cdr3_nt: TGCAGTGCTCGGGCCGAGACCCAGTACTTC
v_call: TRBV7-2; d_call: TRBD1; j_call: TRBJ1-2; clone_size: NA; cdr3_aa: CASSLVWDRVNYGYTF; cdr3_nt: TGTGCCAGCAGCTTAGTGTGGGACAGGGTTAACTATGGCTACACCTTC
v_call: TRBV11-2; d_call: NA; j_call: TRBJ2-7; clone_size: NA; cdr3_aa: CASSPSGSVNEQYF; cdr3_nt: TGTGCCAGCAGCCCCTCCGGGTCGGTCAACGAGCAGTACTTC
v_call: TRBV5-1; d_call: NA; j_call: TRBJ1-4; clone_size: NA; cdr3_aa: CASSSDHRANEKLFF; cdr3_nt: TGCGCCAGCAGCTCCGACCACAGGGCTAATGAAAAACTGTTTTTT
v_call: TRBV9; d_call: NA; j_call: TRBJ2-5; clone_size: NA; cdr3_aa: CASSPAVTQETQYF; cdr3_nt: TGTGCCAGCAGCCCCGCGGTGACCCAAGAGACCCAGTACTTC
v_call: TRBV5-1; d_call: TRBD2; j_call: TRBJ2-5; clone_size: NA; cdr3_aa: CASSVILAGAPTPQTQYF; cdr3_nt: TGCGCCAGCAGCGTCATCCTAGCGGGGGCCCCTACACCACAGACCCAGTACTTC
v_call: TRBV7-2; d_call: TRBD1; j_call: TRBJ2-5; clone_size: NA; cdr3_aa: CASSRGTVETQYF; cdr3_nt: TGTGCCAGCAGCAGAGGGACAGTGGAGACCCAGTACTTC
v_call: TRBV9; d_call: TRBD2; j_call: TRBJ2-1; clone_size: NA; cdr3_aa: CASSAYGGGSYNEQFF; cdr3_nt: TGTGCCAGCAGCGCCTACGGGGGGGGCTCCTACAATGAGCAGTTCTTC
v_call: TRBV28; d_call: TRBD1; j_call: TRBJ1-2; clone_size: NA; cdr3_aa: CASTPAGQGRSNYGYTF; cdr3_nt: TGTGCCAGCACCCCCGCGGGACAGGGTCGCTCTAACTATGGCTACACCTTC
v_call: TRBV6-1; d_call: NA; j_call: TRBJ1-4; clone_size: NA; cdr3_aa: CASSKPGQLHEKLFF; cdr3_nt: TGTGCCAGCAGTAAACCCGGGCAGCTCCATGAAAAACTGTTTTTT
v_call: TRBV28; d_call: NA; j_call: TRBJ1-5; clone_size: NA; cdr3_aa: CASSLRRGLGRNQPQHF; cdr3_nt: TGTGCCAGCAGTTTGAGGCGGGGGCTAGGGCGGAATCAGCCCCAGCATTTT
v_call: TRBV9; d_call: TRBD1; j_call: TRBJ2-1; clone_size: once; cdr3_aa: CASSADRVSYNEQFF; cdr3_nt: TGTGCCAGCAGCGCCGACAGGGTTTCCTACAATGAGCAGTTCTTC
v_call: TRBV27; d_call: TRBD1; j_call: TRBJ1-4; clone_size: NA; cdr3_aa: CASSFRTGGEKLFF; cdr3_nt: TGTGCCAGCAGTTTTAGGACAGGGGGTGAAAAACTGTTTTTT
v_call: TRBV19; d_call: NA; j_call: TRBJ2-7; clone_size: NA; cdr3_aa: CASRRRESSYEQYF; cdr3_nt: TGTGCCAGTAGGAGACGCGAGAGCTCCTACGAGCAGTACTTC
v_call: TRBV7-9; d_call: NA; j_call: TRBJ2-1; clone_size: NA; cdr3_aa: CASNPGATQGNEQFF; cdr3_nt: TGTGCCAGCAACCCGGGGGCCACCCAAGGGAATGAGCAGTTCTTC
v_call: TRBV5-1; d_call: TRBD1; j_call: TRBJ2-2; clone_size: NA; cdr3_aa: CASLQGDRTGELFF; cdr3_nt: TGCGCCAGTCTACAGGGGGATCGAACCGGGGAGCTGTTTTTT